A selection of T cell receptor beta chains follows, all from one sample in a study of blood T cell repertoires in COVID-19. TCRdb's table, derived via immunoSEQ multiplex PCR, lists solely in-frame clones and lacks some. The table has some 150,000 clones, roughly 80% seen once. Sequences were obtained from peripheral blood. The source is a human donor in a cohort sampled during active COVID-19. CDR3s include the opening cysteine and the closing phenylalanine or tryptophan. The D gene is left open where the match is weak. Part of the rows lack a size; the others show once, few, many or a class for expanded clones.

size	J	D	V	DNA	CDR3
NA	TRBJ2-6	NA	TRBV5-1	TGCGCCAGCAGTCAGCAGGGAACTGGGGCCAACGTCCTGACTTTC	CASSQQGTGANVLTF
NA	TRBJ2-6	NA	TRBV5-1	TGCGCCAGCAGCTTAATACTAAGCTCTGGGGCCAACGTCCTGACTTTC	CASSLILSSGANVLTF
NA	TRBJ2-7	NA	TRBV12-3/TRBV12-4	TGTGCCAGCAGTTTAGGCCAGGGGGGCGAGCAGTACTTC	CASSLGQGGEQYF
once	TRBJ2-5	TRBD2	TRBV24-1	TGTGCCACCAGTGCTGGGACTAGCGGGAGGCCGGGGGAGACCCAGTACTTC	CATSAGTSGRPGETQYF
NA	TRBJ2-5	NA	TRBV6-6	TGTGCCAGCAGCCCGACTCGGGGAACCCAGTACTTC	CASSPTRGTQYF
NA	TRBJ2-3	TRBD1	TRBV5-8	TGTGCCAGCAGCTTACAGACAGGGGGCACAGATACGCAGTATTTT	CASSLQTGGTDTQYF
many	TRBJ1-2	NA	TRBV27	TGTGCCAGCAGTTTTTCGCGGCACTATGGCTACACCTTC	CASSFSRHYGYTF
NA	TRBJ2-5	NA	TRBV9	TGTGCCAGCAGCGTAGATAGGGGGGGCGGTTTAGAGACCCAGTACTTC	CASSVDRGGGLETQYF
NA	TRBJ2-1	NA	TRBV4-1	TGCGCCAGCAGCCAAGAGATCTTCGGTAACAATGAGCAGTTCTTC	CASSQEIFGNNEQFF
NA	TRBJ1-2	TRBD1	TRBV5-6	TGTGCCAGCAGCCCGGGGACAGGTTGGGATATCTTC	CASSPGTGWDIF
NA	TRBJ2-7	TRBD1	TRBV2	TGTGCCAGCACCCCGGACAGGATCGACGAGCAGTACTTC	CASTPDRIDEQYF
NA	TRBJ1-1	TRBD1	TRBV28	TGTGCCAGCTTGACAGGGGGCAGGCGAAACACTGAAGCTTTCTTT	CASLTGGRRNTEAFF
NA	TRBJ1-3	NA	TRBV7-7	TGTGCTAGCAACCGCCCCCGGGGTGGAGGAAACACCATATATTTT	CASNRPRGGGNTIYF
once	TRBJ2-3	TRBD2	TRBV6-1	TGTGCCAGCAGTGAAGGTGGACTAGCGGGAACAGATACGCAGTATTTT	CASSEGGLAGTDTQYF
NA	TRBJ2-3	TRBD2	TRBV11-3	TGTGCCAGCAGCATTAGCGGGGACACAGATACGCAGTATTTT	CASSISGDTDTQYF
NA	TRBJ1-5	NA	TRBV4-2	TGTGCCAGCAGCCAAGATGTTTTGGTAGAAAATCAGCCCCAGCATTTT	CASSQDVLVENQPQHF
NA	TRBJ1-1	NA	TRBV15	TGTGCCACCAGCAGAGCAGGGATGAACACTGAAGCTTTCTTT	CATSRAGMNTEAFF
NA	TRBJ2-3	NA	TRBV24-1	TGTGCCACCAGTGATCCCCCTATAGGGAGGCAGAAGAACACAGATACGCAGTATTTT	CATSDPPIGRQKNTDTQYF
NA	TRBJ1-1	TRBD1	TRBV4-1	TGCGCCAGCAGCCCCGCAGGGACAGAGAACACTGAAGCTTTCTTT	CASSPAGTENTEAFF
NA	TRBJ2-1	TRBD1	TRBV2	TGTGCCAGCAGTCTGGACAGGCCCGGCGATTCTGAGCAGTTCTTC	CASSLDRPGDSEQFF
NA	TRBJ2-7	NA	TRBV7-3	TGTGCCAGCAGCTATAATATGGGCAACGAGCAGTACTTC	CASSYNMGNEQYF
once	TRBJ2-3	NA	TRBV7-9	TGTGCCAGCAGCTTAAGCGGATCCTTTAGCACAGATACGCAGTATTTT	CASSLSGSFSTDTQYF
NA	TRBJ1-1	NA	TRBV3-1/TRBV3-2	TGTGCCAGCAGCCAAGGCCTCGGAGACACTGAAGCTTTCTTT	CASSQGLGDTEAFF